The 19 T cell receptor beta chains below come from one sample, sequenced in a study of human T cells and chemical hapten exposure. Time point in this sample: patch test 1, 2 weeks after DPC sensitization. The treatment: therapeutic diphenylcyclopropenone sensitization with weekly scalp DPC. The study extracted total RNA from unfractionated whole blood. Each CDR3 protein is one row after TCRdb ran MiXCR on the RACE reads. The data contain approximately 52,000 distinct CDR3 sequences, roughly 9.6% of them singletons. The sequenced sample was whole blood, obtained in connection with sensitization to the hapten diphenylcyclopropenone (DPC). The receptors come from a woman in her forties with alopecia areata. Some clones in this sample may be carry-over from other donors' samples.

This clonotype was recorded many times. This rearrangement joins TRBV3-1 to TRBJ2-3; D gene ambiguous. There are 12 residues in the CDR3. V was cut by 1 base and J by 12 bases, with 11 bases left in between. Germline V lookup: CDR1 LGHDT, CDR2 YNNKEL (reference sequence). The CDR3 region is CASSQVVSLQYF. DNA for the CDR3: TGTGCCAGCAGCCAAGTCGTCAGCCTACAGTATTTT.

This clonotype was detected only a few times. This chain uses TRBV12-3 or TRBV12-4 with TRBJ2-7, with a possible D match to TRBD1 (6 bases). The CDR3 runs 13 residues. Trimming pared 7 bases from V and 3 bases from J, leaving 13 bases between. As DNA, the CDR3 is TGTGCCAGCACCTGGGACACCGACTACGAGCAGTACTTC. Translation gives CASTWDTDYEQYF.

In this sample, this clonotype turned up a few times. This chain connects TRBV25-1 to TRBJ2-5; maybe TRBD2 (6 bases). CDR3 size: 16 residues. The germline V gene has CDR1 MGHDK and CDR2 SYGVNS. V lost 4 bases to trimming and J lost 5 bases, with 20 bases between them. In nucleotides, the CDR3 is TGTGCCAGCAGTGGTTGGACCAGCGGGCCTTCGGAGACCCAGTACTTC. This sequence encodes CASSGWTSGPSETQYF.

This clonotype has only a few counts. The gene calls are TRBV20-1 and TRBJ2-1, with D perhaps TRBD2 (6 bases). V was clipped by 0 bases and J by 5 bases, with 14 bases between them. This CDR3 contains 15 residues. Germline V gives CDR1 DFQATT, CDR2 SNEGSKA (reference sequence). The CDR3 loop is CSARERGAVDNEQFF. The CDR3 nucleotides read TGCAGTGCTAGAGAGCGGGGAGCAGTCGACAATGAGCAGTTCTTC.

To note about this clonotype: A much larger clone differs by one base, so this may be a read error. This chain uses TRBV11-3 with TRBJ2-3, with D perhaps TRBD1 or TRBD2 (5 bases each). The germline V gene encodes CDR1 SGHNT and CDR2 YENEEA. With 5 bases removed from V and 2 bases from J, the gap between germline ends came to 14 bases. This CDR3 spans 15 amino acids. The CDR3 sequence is CASSLGLAVTDTQYF. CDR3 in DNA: TGTGCCAGCAGCCTGGGGCTAGCAGTCACAGATACGCAGTATTTT.

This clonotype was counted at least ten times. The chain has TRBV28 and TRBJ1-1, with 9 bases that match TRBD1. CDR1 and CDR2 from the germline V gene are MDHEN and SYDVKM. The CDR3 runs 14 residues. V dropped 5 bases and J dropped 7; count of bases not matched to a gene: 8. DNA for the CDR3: TGTGCCAGCAGTCTGGGACAGGGAACAGATGAAGCTTTCTTT. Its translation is CASSLGQGTDEAFF.

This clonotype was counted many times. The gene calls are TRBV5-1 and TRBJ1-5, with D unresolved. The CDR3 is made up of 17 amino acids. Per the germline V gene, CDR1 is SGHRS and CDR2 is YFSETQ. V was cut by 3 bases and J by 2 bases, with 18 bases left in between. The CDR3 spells CASSSGPTGSGNQPQHF. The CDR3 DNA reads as TGCGCCAGCAGCTCCGGCCCAACGGGGTCCGGCAATCAGCCCCAGCATTTT.

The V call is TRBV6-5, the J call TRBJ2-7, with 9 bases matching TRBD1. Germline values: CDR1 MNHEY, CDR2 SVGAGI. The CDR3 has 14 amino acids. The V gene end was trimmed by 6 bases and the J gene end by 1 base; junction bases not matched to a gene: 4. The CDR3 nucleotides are TGTGCCAGCAGCCCCGACAGGGGGTCCTACGAGCAGTACTTC. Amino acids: CASSPDRGSYEQYF.

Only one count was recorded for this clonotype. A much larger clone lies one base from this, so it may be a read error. CDR3 protein: CASSYSGPVEQFF. In DNA form, the CDR3 reads TGTGCCAGCAGTTACTCCGGGCCCGTCGAGCAGTTCTTC. This chain joins TRBV6-5 and TRBJ2-7; D not certain. The end of the DNA fits TRBJ2-1 better, so the J call may be wrong. CDR1 MNHEY and CDR2 SVGAGI come from the germline V gene. The CDR3 sequence is 13 residues long.

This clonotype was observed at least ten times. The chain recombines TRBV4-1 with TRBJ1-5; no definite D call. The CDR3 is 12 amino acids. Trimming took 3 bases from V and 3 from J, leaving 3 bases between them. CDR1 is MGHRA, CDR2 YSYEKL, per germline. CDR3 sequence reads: CASSHDNQPQHF. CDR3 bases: TGCGCCAGCAGCCATGACAATCAGCCCCAGCATTTT.

CDR3 region: CATSRLAVPNTGELFF. As DNA, the CDR3 is TGTGCCACCAGCCGACTCGCGGTGCCGAACACCGGGGAGCTGTTTTTT. The chain couples TRBV15 to TRBJ2-2; D is undetermined. V lost 5 bases to trimming and J lost 0 bases, with 13 bases between them. Germline loops: CDR1 LNHNV, CDR2 YYDKDF (reference sequence). The CDR3 is 16 residues long.

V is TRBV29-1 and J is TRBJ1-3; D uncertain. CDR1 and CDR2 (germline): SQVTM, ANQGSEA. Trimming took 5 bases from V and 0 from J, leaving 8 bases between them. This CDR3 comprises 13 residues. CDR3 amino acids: CSVRGNSGNTIYF. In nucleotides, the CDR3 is TGCAGCGTTCGGGGAAACTCTGGAAACACCATATATTTT.

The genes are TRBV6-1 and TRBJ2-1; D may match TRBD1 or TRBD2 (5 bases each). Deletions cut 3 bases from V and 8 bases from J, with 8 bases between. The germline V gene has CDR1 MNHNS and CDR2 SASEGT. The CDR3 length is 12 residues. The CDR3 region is CASSDREYEQFF. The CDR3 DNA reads TGTGCCAGCAGTGACAGGGAGTATGAGCAGTTCTTC.

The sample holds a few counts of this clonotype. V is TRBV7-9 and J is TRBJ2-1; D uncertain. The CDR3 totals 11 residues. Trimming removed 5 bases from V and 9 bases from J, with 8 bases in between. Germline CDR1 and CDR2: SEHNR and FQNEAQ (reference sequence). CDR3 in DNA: TGTGCCAGCAGCCACGGAGTTGAGCAGTTCTTC. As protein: CASSHGVEQFF. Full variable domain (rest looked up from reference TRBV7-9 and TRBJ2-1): DTGVSQNPRHKITKRGQNVTFRCDPISEHNRLYWYRQTLGQGPEFLTYFQNEAQLEKSRLLSDRFSAERPKGSFSTLEIQRTEQGDSAMYLCASSHGVEQFFGPGTRLTVL.

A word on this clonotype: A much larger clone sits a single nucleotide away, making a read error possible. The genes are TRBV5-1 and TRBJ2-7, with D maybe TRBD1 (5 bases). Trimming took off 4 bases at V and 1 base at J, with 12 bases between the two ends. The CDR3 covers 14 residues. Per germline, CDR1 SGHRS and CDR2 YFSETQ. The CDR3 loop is CASSPTQGSYEQYF. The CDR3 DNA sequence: TGCGCCAGCAGCCCCACGCAGGGTTCCTACGAGCAGTACTTC.

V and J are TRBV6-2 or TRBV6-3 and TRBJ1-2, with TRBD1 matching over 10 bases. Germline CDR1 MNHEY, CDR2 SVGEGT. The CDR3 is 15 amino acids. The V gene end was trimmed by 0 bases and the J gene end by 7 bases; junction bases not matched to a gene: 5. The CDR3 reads CASSYSGQGRVGYTF. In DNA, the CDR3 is TGTGCCAGCAGTTACTCGGGACAGGGGCGAGTTGGCTACACCTTC.

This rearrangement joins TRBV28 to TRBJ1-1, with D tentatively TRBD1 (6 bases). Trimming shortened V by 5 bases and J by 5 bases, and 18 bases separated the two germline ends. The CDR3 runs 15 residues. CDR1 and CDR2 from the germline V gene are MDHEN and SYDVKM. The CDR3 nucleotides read TGTGCCAGCAGTCCCGGCTGGGGGGCAGAGACTGAAGCTTTCTTT. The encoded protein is CASSPGWGAETEAFF.

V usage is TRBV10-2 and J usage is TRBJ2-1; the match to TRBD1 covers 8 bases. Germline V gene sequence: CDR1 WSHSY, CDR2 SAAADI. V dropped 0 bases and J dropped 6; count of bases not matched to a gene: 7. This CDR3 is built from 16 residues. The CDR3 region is CASSESPTGVPNEQFF. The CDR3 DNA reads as TGCGCCAGCAGTGAGTCGCCGACAGGGGTCCCCAATGAGCAGTTCTTC.

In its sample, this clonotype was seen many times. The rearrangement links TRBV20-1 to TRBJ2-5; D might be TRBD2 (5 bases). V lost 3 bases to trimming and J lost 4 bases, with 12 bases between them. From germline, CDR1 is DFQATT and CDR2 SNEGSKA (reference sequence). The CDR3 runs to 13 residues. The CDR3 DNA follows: TGCAGTGCTAGCCGGGGTTACGGAGAGACCCAGTACTTC. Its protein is CSASRGYGETQYF.